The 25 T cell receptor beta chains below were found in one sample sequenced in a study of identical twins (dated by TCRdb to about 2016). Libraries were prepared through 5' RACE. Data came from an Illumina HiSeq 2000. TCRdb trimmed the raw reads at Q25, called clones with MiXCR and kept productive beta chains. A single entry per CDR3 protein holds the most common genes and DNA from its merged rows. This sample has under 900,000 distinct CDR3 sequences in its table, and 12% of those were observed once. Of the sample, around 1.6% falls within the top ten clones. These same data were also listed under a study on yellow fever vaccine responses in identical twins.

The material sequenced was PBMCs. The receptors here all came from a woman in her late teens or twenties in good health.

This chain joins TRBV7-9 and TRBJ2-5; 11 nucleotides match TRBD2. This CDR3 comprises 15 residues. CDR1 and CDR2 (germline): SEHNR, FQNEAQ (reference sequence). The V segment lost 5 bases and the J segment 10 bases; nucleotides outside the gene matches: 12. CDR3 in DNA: TGTGCCAGCAGCCGCCCAGTAACTAGCGGGGGAGGCCAGTACTTC. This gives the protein CASSRPVTSGGGQYF.

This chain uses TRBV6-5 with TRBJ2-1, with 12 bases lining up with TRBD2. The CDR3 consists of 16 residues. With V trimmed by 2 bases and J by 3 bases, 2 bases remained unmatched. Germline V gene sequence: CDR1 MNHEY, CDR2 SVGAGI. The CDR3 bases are TGTGCCAGCAGTTACCTAGCGGGAGGGCTCTACAATGAGCAGTTCTTC. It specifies CASSYLAGGLYNEQFF.

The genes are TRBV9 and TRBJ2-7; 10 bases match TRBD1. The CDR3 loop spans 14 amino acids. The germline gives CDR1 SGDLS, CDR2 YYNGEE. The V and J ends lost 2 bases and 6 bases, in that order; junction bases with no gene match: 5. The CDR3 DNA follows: TGTGCCAGCAGCGTGACAGGGGGCTCATCCGAGCAGTACTTC. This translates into CASSVTGGSSEQYF.

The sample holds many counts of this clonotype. The DNA for the CDR3 is TGTGCCAGCAGTTTATGGGGAGGGGGGACTCCTAGGGACGAGCAGTACTTC. Translated: CASSLWGGGTPRDEQYF. This chain links TRBV28 with TRBJ2-7, with a weak D call TRBD2 (7 bases). Trimming removed 0 bases at V and 5 bases at J, with 20 bases between. CDR1 and CDR2 (germline): MDHEN, SYDVKM. The CDR3 has 17 residues. The full variable domain, its missing parts supplied by reference TRBV28 and TRBJ2-7, is DVKVTQSSRYLVKRTGEKVFLECVQDMDHENMFWYRQDPGLGLRLIYFSYDVKMKEKGDIPEGYSVSREKKERFSLILESASTNQTSMYLCASSLWGGGTPRDEQYFGPGTRLTVT.

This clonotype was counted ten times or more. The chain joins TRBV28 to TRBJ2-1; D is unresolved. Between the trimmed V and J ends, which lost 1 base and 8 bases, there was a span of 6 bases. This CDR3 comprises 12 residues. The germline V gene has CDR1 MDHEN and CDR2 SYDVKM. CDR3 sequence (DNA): TGTGCCAGCAGTTTATCTACCTATGAGCAGTTCTTC. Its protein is CASSLSTYEQFF.

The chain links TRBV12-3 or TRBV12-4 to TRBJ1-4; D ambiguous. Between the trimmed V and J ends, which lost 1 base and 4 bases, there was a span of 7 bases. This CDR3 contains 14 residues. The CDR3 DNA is TGTGCCAGCAGTTTAGAAGGCAGTAATGAAAAACTGTTTTTT. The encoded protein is CASSLEGSNEKLFF.

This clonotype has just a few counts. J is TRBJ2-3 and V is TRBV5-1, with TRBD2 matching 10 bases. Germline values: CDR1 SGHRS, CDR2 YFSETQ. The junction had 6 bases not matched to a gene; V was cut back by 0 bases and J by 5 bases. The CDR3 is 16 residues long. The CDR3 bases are TGCGCCAGCAGCTTGGCGGGAGCGGGGGGGCAAGATACGCAGTATTTT. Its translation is CASSLAGAGGQDTQYF.

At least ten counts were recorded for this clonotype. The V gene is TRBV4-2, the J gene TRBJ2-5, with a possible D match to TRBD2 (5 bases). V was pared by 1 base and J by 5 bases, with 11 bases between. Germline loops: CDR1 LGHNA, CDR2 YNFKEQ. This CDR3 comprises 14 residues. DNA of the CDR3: TGTGCCAGCAGCCAAGGCCTGGGAGAGGAGACCCAGTACTTC. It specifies CASSQGLGEETQYF.

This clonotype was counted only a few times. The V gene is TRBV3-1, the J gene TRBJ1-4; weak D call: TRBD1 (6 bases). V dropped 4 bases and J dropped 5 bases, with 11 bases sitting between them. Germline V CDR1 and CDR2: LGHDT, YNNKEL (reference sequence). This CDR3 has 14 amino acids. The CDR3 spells CASSPRGANEKLFF. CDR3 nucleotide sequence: TGTGCCAGCAGCCCAAGGGGGGCCAATGAAAAACTGTTTTTT.

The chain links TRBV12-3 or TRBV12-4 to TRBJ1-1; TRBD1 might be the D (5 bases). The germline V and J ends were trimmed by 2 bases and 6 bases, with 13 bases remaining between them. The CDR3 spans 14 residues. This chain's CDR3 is CASSLMGGTPEAFF. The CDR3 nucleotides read TGTGCCAGCAGTTTAATGGGGGGAACACCTGAAGCTTTCTTT.

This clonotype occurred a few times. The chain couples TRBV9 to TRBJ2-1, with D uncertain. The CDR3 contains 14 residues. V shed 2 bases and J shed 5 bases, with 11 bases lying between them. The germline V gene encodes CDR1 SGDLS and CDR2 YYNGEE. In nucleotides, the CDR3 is TGTGCCAGCAGCGTTAGGGATTATAACAATGAGCAGTTCTTC. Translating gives CASSVRDYNNEQFF. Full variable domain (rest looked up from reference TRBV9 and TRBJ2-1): DSGVTQTPKHLITATGQRVTLRCSPRSGDLSVYWYQQSLDQGLQFLIQYYNGEERAKGNILERFSAQQFPDLHSELNLSSLELGDSALYFCASSVRDYNNEQFFGPGTRLTVL.

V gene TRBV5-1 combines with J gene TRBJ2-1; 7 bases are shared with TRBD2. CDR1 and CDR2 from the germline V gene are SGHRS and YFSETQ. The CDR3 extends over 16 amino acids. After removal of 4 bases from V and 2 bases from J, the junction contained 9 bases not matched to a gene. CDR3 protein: CASSPPGLGPYNEQFF. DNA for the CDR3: TGCGCCAGCAGCCCACCCGGACTAGGACCCTACAATGAGCAGTTCTTC.

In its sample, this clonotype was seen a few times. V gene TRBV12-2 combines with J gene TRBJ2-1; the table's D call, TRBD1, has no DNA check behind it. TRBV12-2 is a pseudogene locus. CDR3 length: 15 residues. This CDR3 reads CASRFSQDRGQEQFF. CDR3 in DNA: TGTGCAAGTCGCTTCTCACAAGACAGGGGTCAGGAGCAGTTCTTC.

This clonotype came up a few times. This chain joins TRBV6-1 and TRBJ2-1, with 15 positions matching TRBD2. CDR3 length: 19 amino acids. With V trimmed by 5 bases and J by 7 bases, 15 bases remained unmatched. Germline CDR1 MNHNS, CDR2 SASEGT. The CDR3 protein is CASSPGLAGGLGSDNEQFF. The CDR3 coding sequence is TGTGCCAGCAGTCCCGGACTAGCGGGAGGGCTTGGGTCTGATAATGAGCAGTTCTTC.

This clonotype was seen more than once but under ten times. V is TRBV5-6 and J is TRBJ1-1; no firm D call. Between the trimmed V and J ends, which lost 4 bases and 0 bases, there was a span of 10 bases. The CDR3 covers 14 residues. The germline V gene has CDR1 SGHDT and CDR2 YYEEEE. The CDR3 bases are TGTGCCAGCAGCAGACGACAAGTGAACACTGAAGCTTTCTTT. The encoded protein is CASSRRQVNTEAFF.

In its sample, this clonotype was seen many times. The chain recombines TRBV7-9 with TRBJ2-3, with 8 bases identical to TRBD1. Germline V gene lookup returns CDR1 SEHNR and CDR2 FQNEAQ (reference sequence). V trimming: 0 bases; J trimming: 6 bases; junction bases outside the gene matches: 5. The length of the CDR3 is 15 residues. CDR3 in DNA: TGTGCCAGCAGCTTAGCCCTTGGACAGGGTGATACGCAGTATTTT. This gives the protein CASSLALGQGDTQYF.

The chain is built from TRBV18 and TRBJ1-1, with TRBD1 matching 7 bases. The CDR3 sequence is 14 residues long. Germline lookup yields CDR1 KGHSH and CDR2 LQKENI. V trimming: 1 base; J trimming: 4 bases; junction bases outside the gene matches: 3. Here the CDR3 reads CASSPQGAPTEAFF. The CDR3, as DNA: TGTGCCAGCTCACCACAGGGGGCGCCCACTGAAGCTTTCTTT.

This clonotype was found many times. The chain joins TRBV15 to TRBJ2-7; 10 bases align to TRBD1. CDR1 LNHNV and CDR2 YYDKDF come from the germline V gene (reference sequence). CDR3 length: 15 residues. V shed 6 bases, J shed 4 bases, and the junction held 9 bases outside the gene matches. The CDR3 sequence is CATRAETGGIYEQYF. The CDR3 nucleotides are TGTGCCACCAGAGCGGAGACAGGGGGCATATACGAGCAGTACTTC.

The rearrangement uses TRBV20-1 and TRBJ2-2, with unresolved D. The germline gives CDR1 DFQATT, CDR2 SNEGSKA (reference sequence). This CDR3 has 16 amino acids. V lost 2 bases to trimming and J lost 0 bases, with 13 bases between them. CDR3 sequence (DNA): TGCAGTGCTAGACGGGTGGGCCTATCGAACACCGGGGAGCTGTTTTTT. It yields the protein CSARRVGLSNTGELFF.

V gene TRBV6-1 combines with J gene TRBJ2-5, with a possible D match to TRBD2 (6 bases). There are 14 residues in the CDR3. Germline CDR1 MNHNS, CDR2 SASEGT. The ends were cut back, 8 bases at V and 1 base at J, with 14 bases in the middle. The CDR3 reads CASRERVFQETQYF. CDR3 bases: TGTGCCAGCCGAGAGCGGGTTTTCCAAGAGACCCAGTACTTC.

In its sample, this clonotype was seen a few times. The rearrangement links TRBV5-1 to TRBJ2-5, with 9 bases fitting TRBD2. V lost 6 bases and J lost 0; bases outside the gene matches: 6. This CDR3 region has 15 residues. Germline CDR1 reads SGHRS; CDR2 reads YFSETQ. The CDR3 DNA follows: TGCGCCAGCACCCCCGGACTAGCGAACCAAGAGACCCAGTACTTC. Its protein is CASTPGLANQETQYF.

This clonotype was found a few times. The CDR3 sequence is CASRKGLRYNEQFF. CDR3 nucleotides: TGTGCCAGCAGAAAGGGGCTTCGGTACAATGAGCAGTTCTTC. V usage is TRBV12-3 or TRBV12-4 and J usage is TRBJ2-1; D is possibly TRBD1 (5 bases). Trimming took off 6 bases at V and 4 bases at J, with 13 bases between the two ends. The CDR3 contains 14 residues.

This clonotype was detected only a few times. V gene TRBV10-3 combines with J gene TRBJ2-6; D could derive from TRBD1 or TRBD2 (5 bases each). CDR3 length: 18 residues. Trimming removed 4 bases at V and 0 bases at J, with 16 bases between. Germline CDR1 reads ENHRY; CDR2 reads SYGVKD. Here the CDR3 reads CAISVKKGDASGANVLTF. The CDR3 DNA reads TGTGCCATCAGTGTAAAAAAAGGGGACGCCTCTGGGGCCAACGTCCTGACTTTC.

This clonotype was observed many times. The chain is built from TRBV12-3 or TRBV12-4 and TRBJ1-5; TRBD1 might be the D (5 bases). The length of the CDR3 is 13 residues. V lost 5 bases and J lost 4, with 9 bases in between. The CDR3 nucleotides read TGTGCCAGCAGTGGGGCCCTTAATCAGCCCCAGCATTTT. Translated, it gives CASSGALNQPQHF.

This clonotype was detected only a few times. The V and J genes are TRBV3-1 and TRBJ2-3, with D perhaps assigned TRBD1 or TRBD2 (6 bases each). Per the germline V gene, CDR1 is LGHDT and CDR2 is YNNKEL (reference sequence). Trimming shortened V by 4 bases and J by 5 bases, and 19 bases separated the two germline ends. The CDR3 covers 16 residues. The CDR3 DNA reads TGTGCCAGCAGCCGGGGGGCTTATCTTTTCGAAGATACGCAGTATTTT. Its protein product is CASSRGAYLFEDTQYF.